This paragraph covers one T cell receptor (beta chain) sequence. Its antigen is unknown. V gave up 3 bases and J gave up 12 bases; unmatched junction bases: 4. The CDR3 is made up of 13 amino acids. Germline CDR1 reads MDHEN; CDR2 reads SYDVKM. Methods used by the authors: Conventional T cell pools: 100,000 to 120,000 distinct patient, 13.4x10^4 donor TCRbeta sequences. Generated by immunoSEQ multiplex PCR, the TCRdb table keeps only in-frame clones and is missing some. V and J calls and clone size follow that table, whereas D and trimming were derived from the DNA. The table has fewer than 30,000 clones, less than 97% seen once. This specimen belongs to a study of B cell selection in AIRE deficiency. Findings of the study overall: About a third of healthy-donor shared Treg TCRbeta sequences appeared in patient Tconv cells. With only TCRbeta sequenced, less than 45% of shared healthy Treg sequences overlapped Tconv.

CD4+CD127+ cells were sorted as the conventional CD4 T cells. V usage is TRBV28 and J usage is TRBJ2-1; TRBD2 matches at 11 bases. The TCR was taken from a human donor in good health. The sample consisted of CD4+CD127+ conventional T cells sorted from PBMCs. In nucleotides, the CDR3 is TGTGCCAGCAGTTTTAGCGGGAGGGGAGGGCAGTTCTTC. This gives the protein CASSFSGRGGQFF.